This is a list of T cell receptor beta chains from one sample in a study of TIL therapy for anti-PD-1-resistant metastatic lung cancer. Assay used: immunoSEQ multiplex PCR; TCRdb lists only in-frame clones, some missing. Here the sample spans 30,000 or so clones, 74% being singletons. Specimen: blood, collected at baseline. These receptors all come from a woman between 30 and 79 years old with non-small cell lung cancer. Both conserved end residues are part of each CDR3. A D gene is named only where the DNA matches it firmly. Size tells how often a clone was seen (once, few, many) or the class of an expanded clone, and some rows leave it out.

d_gene	abundance	v_gene	j_gene	CDR3nt	CDR3aa
.	.	TRBV7-2	TRBJ2-7	TGTGCCAGCAGCAGAGATGTTCGGACAGACTACGAGCAGTACTTC	CASSRDVRTDYEQYF
TRBD1	.	TRBV4-1	TRBJ1-4	TGCGCCAGCAGCAGACAGGGGCTTGCCACTAATGAAAAACTGTTTTTT	CASSRQGLATNEKLFF
.	.	TRBV5-1	TRBJ2-7	TGCGCCAGCAGCTTGGGGCAGGCCCTCTCCTACGAGCAGTACTTC	CASSLGQALSYEQYF
.	.	TRBV19	TRBJ2-3	TGTGCCAGTAGTTCCATCAGAATACTGAGGACAGATACGCAGTATTTT	CASSSIRILRTDTQYF
TRBD2	.	TRBV6-1	TRBJ2-7	TGTGCCAGCAGTGTTGAGGCGGGAGACCACGAGCAGTACTTC	CASSVEAGDHEQYF
TRBD2	once	TRBV14	TRBJ2-1	TGTGCCAGCAGCCAAGCCCTACTAGCGGGAGGCCGCAATGAGCAGTTCTTC	CASSQALLAGGRNEQFF
.	once	TRBV7-9	TRBJ2-4	TGTGCCAGCAGCCCTACTGCCGGGTCCCCCGAGCACTTC	CASSPTAGSPEHF
.	.	TRBV30	TRBJ2-5	TGTGCCTGGAGTCCAACTGATCGGGCCCAGTACTTC	CAWSPTDRAQYF
TRBD2	.	TRBV11-2	TRBJ2-5	TGTGCCAGCAGCACCGGGACTAGCGGGAGGGGCCAAGAGACCCAGTACTTC	CASSTGTSGRGQETQYF
.	.	TRBV7-8	TRBJ2-3	TGTGCCAGCAGCTTAAGGTGGCGGGGCACAGATACGCAGTATTTT	CASSLRWRGTDTQYF
.	.	TRBV27	TRBJ2-5	TGTGCCAGCAGTTTGGGGGCGCGGGAGACCCAGTACTTC	CASSLGARETQYF
.	.	TRBV6-6	TRBJ1-5	TGTGCCAGCAGGCTCAGGGACCGCGGACGGGGGCCCCAGCATTTT	CASRLRDRGRGPQHF
.	few	TRBV18	TRBJ2-3	TGTGCCAGCTCACCTGAGATGTATACTGATACGCAGTATTTT	CASSPEMYTDTQYF
.	once	TRBV29-1	TRBJ2-1	TGCAGCGTAGGGGAATACAATGAGCAGTTCTTC	CSVGEYNEQFF
TRBD2	.	TRBV28	TRBJ2-7	TGTGCCAGCAGTTTTGGAACTAGCGAATCCTACGAGCAGTACTTC	CASSFGTSESYEQYF
.	.	TRBV27	TRBJ2-3	TGTGCCAGCCGGCGTGCCACAGATACGCAGTATTTT	CASRRATDTQYF
.	.	TRBV2	TRBJ2-7	TGTGCCAGCCGGGGGGCGGCCTACGAGCAGTACTTC	CASRGAAYEQYF
.	.	TRBV19	TRBJ1-2	TGTGCCAGTAGAAATTCCTATGGCTACACCTTC	CASRNSYGYTF
.	.	TRBV5-1	TRBJ1-1	TGCGCCAGCAGCTCTGGGTTTCACTCTGAAGCTTTCTTT	CASSSGFHSEAFF
TRBD1	.	TRBV4-1	TRBJ2-7	TGCGCCAGCCGCAGGGACAGGGGGCTTTTTATCTACGAGCAGTACTTC	CASRRDRGLFIYEQYF
TRBD1	.	TRBV2	TRBJ2-1	TGTGCCAGCAGGCCATCAGGGGGCGGGGATGAGCAGTTCTTC	CASRPSGGGDEQFF
TRBD2	.	TRBV6-1	TRBJ2-5	TGTGCCAGCAGTCCATCTGCGGGAGCGAAAGAGACCCAGTACTTC	CASSPSAGAKETQYF
.	.	TRBV2	TRBJ1-1	TGTGCCAGCAGTGATCAGGGTCGCGGCACTGAAGCTTTCTTT	CASSDQGRGTEAFF
.	.	TRBV4-1	TRBJ2-6	TGCGCCAGCAGCCAATACGTCTCTGGGGCCAACGTCCTGACTTTC	CASSQYVSGANVLTF
TRBD2	.	TRBV6-1	TRBJ2-7	TGTGCCAGCAGTGAAGAGGGACTAGCGAGGTACGAGCAGTACTTC	CASSEEGLARYEQYF
TRBD1	few	TRBV5-1	TRBJ2-7	TGCGCCAGCCAGACGGGAGGGACAGGGGGAGAGGAGCAGTACTTC	CASQTGGTGGEEQYF
.	once	TRBV7-8	TRBJ2-5	TGTGCCAGCAGCGCCTTTACAGGGCCCCTCGTGAAGACCCAGTACTTC	CASSAFTGPLVKTQYF
TRBD1	.	TRBV11-2	TRBJ2-7	TGTGCCAGCAGCTACAGGACAGGGCTCTACGCGCAGTACTTC	CASSYRTGLYAQYF
TRBD1	.	TRBV11-1	TRBJ2-5	TGTGCCAGCACTCGAAGTCCAGGGGGCCAAGAGACCCAGTACTTC	CASTRSPGGQETQYF
.	.	TRBV6-1	TRBJ1-2	TGTGCCAGCAGTACAGACCATGGCTACACCTTC	CASSTDHGYTF
TRBD2	.	TRBV5-1	TRBJ2-1	TGCGCCAGCAGCGTACTAGCGGGAGGAGTATATGAGCAGTTCTTC	CASSVLAGGVYEQFF
.	.	TRBV19	TRBJ2-7	TGTGCCAGTACAGGACGGGACTACGAGCAGTACTTC	CASTGRDYEQYF
.	.	TRBV10-3	TRBJ1-1	TGTGCCATCAGGGTCCTGGGAGACCAGAACACTGAAGCTTTCTTT	CAIRVLGDQNTEAFF
.	.	TRBV25-1	TRBJ2-7	TGTGCCAGCAGCCGGACAGCCTACGAGCAGTACTTC	CASSRTAYEQYF
.	.	TRBV5-4	TRBJ2-5	TGTGCCAGCAGCTTGGAAGCTAGCTCGGAGACCCAGTACTTC	CASSLEASSETQYF
TRBD2	.	TRBV6-5	TRBJ2-7	TGTGCCAGCAGTTACTGGGGACTAGCGGGAGATGAGCAGTACTTC	CASSYWGLAGDEQYF
.	.	TRBV11-2	TRBJ2-1	TGTGCCAGCATCCACTCTTGGGAAGATGAGCAGTTCTTC	CASIHSWEDEQFF
.	once	TRBV19	TRBJ1-5	TGTGCCAGCCACACCGGGACAATACTAAACAATCAGCCCCAGCATTTT	CASHTGTILNNQPQHF
.	.	TRBV6-5	TRBJ2-3	TGTGCCAGCAGTTCGCAGCGGGCGACAGATACGCAGTATTTT	CASSSQRATDTQYF
.	few	TRBV30	TRBJ1-4	TGTGCCTGGAACCCGTGGGGGGTTAGGGAAAAACTGTTTTTT	CAWNPWGVREKLFF
TRBD1	.	TRBV6-5	TRBJ1-5	TGTGCCAGCAGTTCCTTTAGACAGGGGAATCAGCCCCAGCATTTT	CASSSFRQGNQPQHF
.	.	TRBV21-1	TRBJ1-1	TGTGCCGTCCGGGGGGGGTTGGACACTGAAGCTTTCTTT	CAVRGGLDTEAFF
.	.	TRBV5-6	TRBJ2-1	TGTGCCAGCATCCCTGGAGGGGTGGGAAACAATGAGCAGTTCTTC	CASIPGGVGNNEQFF
TRBD2	.	TRBV10-1	TRBJ2-3	TGCGCCAGCAGTGACCCTAGCGGGAGATCCGATACGCAGTATTTT	CASSDPSGRSDTQYF
.	.	TRBV27	TRBJ2-7	TGTGCCAGCCGGATAAGAACCACAGGTTCTGTATACGAGCAGTACTTC	CASRIRTTGSVYEQYF
TRBD1	.	TRBV29-1	TRBJ1-1	TGCAGCGCAAACAGGGGCATGAACACTGAAGCTTTCTTT	CSANRGMNTEAFF